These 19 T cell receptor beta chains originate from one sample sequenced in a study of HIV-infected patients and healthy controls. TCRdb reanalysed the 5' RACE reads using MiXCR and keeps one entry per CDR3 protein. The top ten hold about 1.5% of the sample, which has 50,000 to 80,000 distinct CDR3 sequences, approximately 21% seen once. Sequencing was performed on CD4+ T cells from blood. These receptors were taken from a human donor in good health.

The CDR3 loop reads CASSPSAELAFF. For the CDR3, the DNA is TGTGCCAGCTCACCAAGCGCCGAGCTAGCTTTCTTT. The rearrangement links TRBV18 to TRBJ1-1; D gene unclear. The length of the CDR3 is 12 residues. V shed 2 bases and J shed 10 bases, with 11 bases lying between them. From germline, CDR1 is KGHSH and CDR2 LQKENI.

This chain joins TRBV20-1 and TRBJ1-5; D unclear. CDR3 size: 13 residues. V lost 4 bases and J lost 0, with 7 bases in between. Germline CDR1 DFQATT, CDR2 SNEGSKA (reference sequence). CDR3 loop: CSAKGSSNQPQHF. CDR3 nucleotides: TGCAGTGCTAAAGGGTCTAGCAATCAGCCCCAGCATTTT.

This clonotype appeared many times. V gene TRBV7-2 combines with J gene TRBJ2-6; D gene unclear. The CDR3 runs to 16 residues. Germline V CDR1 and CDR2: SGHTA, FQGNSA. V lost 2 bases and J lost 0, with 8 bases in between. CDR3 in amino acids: CASSLRPSSGANVLTF. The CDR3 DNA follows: TGTGCCAGCAGCTTACGGCCTAGCTCTGGGGCCAACGTCCTGACTTTC.

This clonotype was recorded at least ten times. The CDR3 DNA reads TGTGCCAGCAGCGTAGACAGGGGGCACACCGGGGAGCTGTTTTTT. This encodes CASSVDRGHTGELFF. The chain has TRBV9 and TRBJ2-2; 9 bases match TRBD1. The CDR3 spans 15 residues. Germline V CDR1 and CDR2: SGDLS, YYNGEE. V gave up 0 bases and J gave up 3 bases; unmatched junction bases: 0.

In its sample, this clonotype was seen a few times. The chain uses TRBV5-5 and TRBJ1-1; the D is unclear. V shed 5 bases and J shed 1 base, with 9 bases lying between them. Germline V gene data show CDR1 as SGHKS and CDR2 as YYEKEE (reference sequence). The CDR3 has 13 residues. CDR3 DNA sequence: TGTGCCAGCAGTCCCAGTTGGAACACTGAAGCTTTCTTT. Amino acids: CASSPSWNTEAFF.

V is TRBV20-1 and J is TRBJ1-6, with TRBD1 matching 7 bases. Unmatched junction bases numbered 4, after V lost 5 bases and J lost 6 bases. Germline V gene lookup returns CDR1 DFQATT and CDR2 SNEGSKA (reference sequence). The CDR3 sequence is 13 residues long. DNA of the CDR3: TGCAGTGCTCGACAGGGAATTAATTCACCCCTCCACTTT. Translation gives CSARQGINSPLHF.

DNA for the CDR3: TGTGCCAGCTCACCGCTCTCCGGTAGTTTCACTGAAGCTTTCTTT. This gives the protein CASSPLSGSFTEAFF. The chain links TRBV18 to TRBJ1-1, with D unclear. Germline CDR1 is KGHSH and CDR2 is LQKENI. The length of the CDR3 is 15 residues. The V end lost 3 bases, the J end lost 4 bases, and 15 bases lay between the germline ends. The full variable domain, in which reference TRBV18 and TRBJ1-1 provide the parts outside the CDR3, is NAGVMQNPRHLVRRRGQEARLRCSPMKGHSHVYWYRQLPEEGLKFMVYLQKENIIDESGMPKERFSAEFPKEGPSILRIQQVVRGDSAAYFCASSPLSGSFTEAFFGQGTRLTVV.

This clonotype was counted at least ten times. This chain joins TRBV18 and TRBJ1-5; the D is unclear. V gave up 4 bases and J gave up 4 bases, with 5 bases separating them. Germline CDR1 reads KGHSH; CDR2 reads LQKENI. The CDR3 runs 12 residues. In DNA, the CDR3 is TGTGCCAGCTCACAACAAAATCAGCCCCAGCATTTT. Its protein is CASSQQNQPQHF.

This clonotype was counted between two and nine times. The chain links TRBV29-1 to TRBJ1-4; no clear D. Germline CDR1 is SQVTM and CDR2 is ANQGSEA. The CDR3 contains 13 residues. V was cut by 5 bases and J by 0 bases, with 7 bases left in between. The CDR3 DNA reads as TGCAGCGTTCCCGGGCCAACTAATGAAAAACTGTTTTTT. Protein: CSVPGPTNEKLFF.

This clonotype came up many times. CDR3 coding DNA: TGTGCCAGCAGCCAAGATATCAGGGTGATCGACTATGGCTACACCTTC. This sequence encodes CASSQDIRVIDYGYTF. The rearrangement uses TRBV4-2 and TRBJ1-2, with D maybe TRBD1 (5 bases). The CDR3 is 16 amino acids. The germline CDR1 and CDR2 sequences are LGHNA and YNFKEQ. V gave up 0 bases and J gave up 3 bases, with 14 bases separating them.

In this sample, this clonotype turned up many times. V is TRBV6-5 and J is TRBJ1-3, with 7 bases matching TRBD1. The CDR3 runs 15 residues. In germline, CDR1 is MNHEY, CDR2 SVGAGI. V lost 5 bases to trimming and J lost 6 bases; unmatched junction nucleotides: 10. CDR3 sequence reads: CASSVGTVGKNTIYF. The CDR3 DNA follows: TGTGCCAGCAGTGTCGGGACAGTAGGAAAAAACACCATATATTTT.

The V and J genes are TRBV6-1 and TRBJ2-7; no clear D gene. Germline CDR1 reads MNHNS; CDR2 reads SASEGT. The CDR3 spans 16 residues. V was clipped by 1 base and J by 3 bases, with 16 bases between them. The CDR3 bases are TGTGCCAGCAGTGAAGAAGATCTAGGGAAGGGCTACGAGCAGTACTTC. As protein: CASSEEDLGKGYEQYF.

CDR3 residues: CSVTQGGSDGYTF. CDR3 DNA: TGCAGCGTGACCCAGGGGGGGAGCGATGGCTACACCTTC. The V call is TRBV29-1, the J call TRBJ1-2, with 7 bases that match TRBD1. The CDR3 runs to 13 residues. Germline V gene lookup returns CDR1 SQVTM and CDR2 ANQGSEA. J lost 6 bases, V lost 6 bases, and 10 bases had no gene match.

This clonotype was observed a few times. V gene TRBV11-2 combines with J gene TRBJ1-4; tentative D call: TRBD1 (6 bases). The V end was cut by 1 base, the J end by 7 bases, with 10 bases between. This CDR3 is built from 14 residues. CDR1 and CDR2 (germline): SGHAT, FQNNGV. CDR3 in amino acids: CASSLARGGEKLFF. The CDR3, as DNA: TGTGCCAGCAGCTTAGCCAGGGGTGGTGAAAAACTGTTTTTT.

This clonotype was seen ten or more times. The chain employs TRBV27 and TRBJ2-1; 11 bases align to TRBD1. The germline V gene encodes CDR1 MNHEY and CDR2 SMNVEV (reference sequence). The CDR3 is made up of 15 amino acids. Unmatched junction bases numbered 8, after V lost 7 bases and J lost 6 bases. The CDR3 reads CASNPGGQGGNEQFF. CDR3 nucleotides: TGTGCCAGCAACCCAGGGGGACAGGGGGGCAATGAGCAGTTCTTC.

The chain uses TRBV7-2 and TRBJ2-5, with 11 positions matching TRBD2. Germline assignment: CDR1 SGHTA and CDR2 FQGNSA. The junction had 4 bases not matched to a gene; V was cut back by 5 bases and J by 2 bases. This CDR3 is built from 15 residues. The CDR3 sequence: CASSRLAGMQETQYF. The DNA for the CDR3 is TGTGCCAGCAGCCGACTAGCGGGGATGCAAGAGACCCAGTACTTC.

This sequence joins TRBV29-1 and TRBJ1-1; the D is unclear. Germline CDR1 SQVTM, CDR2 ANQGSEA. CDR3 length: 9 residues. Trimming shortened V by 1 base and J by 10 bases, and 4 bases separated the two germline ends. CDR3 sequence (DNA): TGCAGCGTTGAAGGGGGAGCTTTCTTT. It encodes CSVEGGAFF.

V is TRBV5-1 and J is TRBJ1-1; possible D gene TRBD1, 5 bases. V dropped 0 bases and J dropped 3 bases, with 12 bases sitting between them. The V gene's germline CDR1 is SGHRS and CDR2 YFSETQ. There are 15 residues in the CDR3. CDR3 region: CASSLGQPGDTEAFF. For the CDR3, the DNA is TGCGCCAGCAGCTTGGGACAGCCCGGGGACACTGAAGCTTTCTTT.

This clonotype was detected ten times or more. CDR3 bases: TGCAGTGCTCCTAGCGGGAGGGGAGAGACCCAGTACTTC. As protein: CSAPSGRGETQYF. J is TRBJ2-5 and V is TRBV20-1; TRBD2 matches at 12 bases. The junction had 2 bases not matched to a gene; V was cut back by 5 bases and J by 4 bases. The CDR3 runs 13 residues. The germline V gene encodes CDR1 DFQATT and CDR2 SNEGSKA (reference sequence).